Given below is one T cell receptor (beta chain) in context. The antigen is undetermined. This PCR relied on a set of 60 Vbeta primers and 13 Jbeta primers. Only in-frame clones appear in the TCRdb table, and some are missing; sequencing was by immunoSEQ multiplex PCR. The sample contains approximately 92,000 clones, roughly 80% of which appear only once. The sample is drawn from a study of cytomegalovirus exposure and HLA in healthy donors. Study results and caveats: The only immune exposure information that was available was CMV serostatus.

The CDR3 is 13 amino acids. Trimming took 4 bases from V and 6 from J; bases not matched to a gene: 5. In germline, CDR1 is SNHLY, CDR2 FYNNEI. Input material: PBMCs. The V and J genes are TRBV2 and TRBJ1-2, with 7 nucleotides matching TRBD1. This receptor was obtained from a girl aged 2 to 10 in good health and CMV-seropositive. CDR3 coding DNA: TGTGCCAGCAGTGTGGGACAGTTCGATGGCTACACCTTC. Its translation is CASSVGQFDGYTF. The full variable domain, completed using reference TRBV2 and TRBJ1-2, is EPEVTQTPSHQVTQMGQEVILRCVPISNHLYFYWYRQILGQKVEFLVSFYNNEISEKSEIFDDQFSVERPDGSNFTLKIRSTKLEDSAMYFCASSVGQFDGYTFGSGTRLTVV.